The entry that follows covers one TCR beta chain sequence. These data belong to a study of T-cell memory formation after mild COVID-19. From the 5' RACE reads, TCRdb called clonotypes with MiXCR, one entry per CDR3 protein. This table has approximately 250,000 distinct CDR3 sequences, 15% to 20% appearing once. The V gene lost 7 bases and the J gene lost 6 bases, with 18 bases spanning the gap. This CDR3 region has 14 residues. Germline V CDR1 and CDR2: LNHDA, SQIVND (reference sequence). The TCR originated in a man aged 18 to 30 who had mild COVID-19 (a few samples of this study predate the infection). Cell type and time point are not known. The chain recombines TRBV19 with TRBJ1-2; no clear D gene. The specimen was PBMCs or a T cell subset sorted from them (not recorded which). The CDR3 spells CASTFQLSFHGYTF. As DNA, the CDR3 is TGTGCCAGTACGTTCCAGCTGTCATTCCATGGCTACACCTTC.